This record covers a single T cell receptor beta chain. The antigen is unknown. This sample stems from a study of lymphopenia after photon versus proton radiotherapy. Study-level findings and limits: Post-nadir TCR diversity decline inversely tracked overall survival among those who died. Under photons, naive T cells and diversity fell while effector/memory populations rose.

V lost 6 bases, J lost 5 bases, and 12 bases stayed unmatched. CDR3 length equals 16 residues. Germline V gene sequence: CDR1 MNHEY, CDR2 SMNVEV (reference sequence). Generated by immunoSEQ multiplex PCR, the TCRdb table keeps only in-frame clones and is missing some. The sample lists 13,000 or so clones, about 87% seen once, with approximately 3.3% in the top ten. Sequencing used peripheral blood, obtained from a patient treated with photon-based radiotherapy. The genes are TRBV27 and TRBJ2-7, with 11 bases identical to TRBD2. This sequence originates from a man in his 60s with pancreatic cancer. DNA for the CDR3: TGTGCCAGCAGCCATCTTCTAGCGGGGGGCCACAACGAGCAGTACTTC. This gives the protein CASSHLLAGGHNEQYF.